This T cell receptor (beta chain) stems from a study of blood T cell repertoires in COVID-19. This CDR3 comprises 14 residues. Germline-derived CDR1 and CDR2 are WNHNN and SYGVQD (reference sequence). The V segment lost 5 bases and the J segment 2 bases; nucleotides outside the gene matches: 4. Authors' processing steps: Amplification with reference gene primers provided the estimates of nucleated cell counts. Assay used: immunoSEQ multiplex PCR; TCRdb lists only in-frame clones, some missing. That table is the source of V, J and clone size, and D and trimming were worked out from the DNA. The sample has roughly 100,000 clones; 85% to 95% are singletons.

The V gene is TRBV10-1, the J gene TRBJ2-3; TRBD1 matches 7 bases. This sequence was found in a man aged 50-60 years with active COVID-19. Sequenced input: peripheral blood. The CDR3: CASSRGQATDTQYF. In nucleotides, the CDR3 is TGCGCCAGCAGTCGCGGACAGGCCACAGATACGCAGTATTTT.